This TCR beta chain was observed in a study of CD8 T cells in ankylosing spondylitis. Broader study findings: What seemed typical of ankylosing spondylitis blood was a TCR beta motif built from 7 or 8 highly homologous variants. As for the disease-linked clones, they showed a CD8+ phenotype and occurred at relatively low frequencies in peripheral blood.

This clonotype was observed many times. The antigen remains unidentified. TCR beta libraries were made by quantitative 5'-RACE with molecular barcodes. TCRdb re-called the 5' RACE reads through MiXCR, storing one row per CDR3 protein. Of roughly 130,000 distinct CDR3 sequences detected, around 13% appear once; the ten largest clones hold about 2.7%. Germline loops: CDR1 ENHRY, CDR2 SYGVKD. The CDR3 is 17 amino acids. With V trimmed by 4 bases and J by 0 bases, 5 bases remained unmatched. The source of this sequence is a female donor with ankylosing spondylitis or in good health (not recorded which). The genes are TRBV10-3 and TRBJ2-6, with 8 nucleotides matching TRBD1. Sequencing input: blood, either unsorted or a sorted T cell fraction (not recorded which). Here the CDR3 reads CAISGTGRSSGANVLTF. CDR3 DNA sequence: TGTGCCATCAGTGGGACAGGGAGGAGCTCTGGGGCCAACGTCCTGACTTTC.